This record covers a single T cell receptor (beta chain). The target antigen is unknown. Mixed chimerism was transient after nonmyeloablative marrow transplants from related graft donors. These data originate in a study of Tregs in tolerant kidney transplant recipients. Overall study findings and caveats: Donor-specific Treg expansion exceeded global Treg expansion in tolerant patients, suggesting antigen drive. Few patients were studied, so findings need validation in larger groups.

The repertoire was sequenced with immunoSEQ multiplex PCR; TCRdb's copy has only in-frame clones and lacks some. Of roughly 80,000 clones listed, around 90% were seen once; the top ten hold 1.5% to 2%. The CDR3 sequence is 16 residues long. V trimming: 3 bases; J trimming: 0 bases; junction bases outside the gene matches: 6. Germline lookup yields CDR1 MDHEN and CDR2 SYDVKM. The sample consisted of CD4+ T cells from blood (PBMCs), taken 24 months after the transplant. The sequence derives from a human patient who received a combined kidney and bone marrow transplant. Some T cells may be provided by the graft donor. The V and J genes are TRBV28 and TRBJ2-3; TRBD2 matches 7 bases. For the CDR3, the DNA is TGTGCCAGCAGTTTTTTGGGAGGGTTTAGCACAGATACGCAGTATTTT. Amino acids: CASSFLGGFSTDTQYF.